The 18 T cell receptor beta chains below all came from one sample that was sequenced in a study of spatial heterogeneity in lung cancer. The time point denotes: blood at routine non-recurrence follow-up after resection. TCRdb analysed the 5' RACE reads with MiXCR anew, one entry per CDR3 protein. The sample includes about 94,000 distinct CDR3 sequences, roughly a fifth of them seen just once. The source was PBMCs, collected at follow-up. All receptors derive from a male donor with early-stage non-small cell lung cancer.

The chain has TRBV29-1 and TRBJ2-2; D unclear. This CDR3 has 12 amino acids. Germline V gene sequence: CDR1 SQVTM, CDR2 ANQGSEA. V was pared by 2 bases and J by 3 bases, with 4 bases between. The CDR3 loop reads CSVEPDTGELFF. Here the CDR3 DNA reads TGCAGCGTTGAACCCGACACCGGGGAGCTGTTTTTT.

This clonotype was seen only a few times. The chain employs TRBV2 and TRBJ2-1; D is ambiguous. CDR1 is SNHLY and CDR2 is FYNNEI in the germline V gene. CDR3 length: 12 residues. V dropped 6 bases and J dropped 10 bases, with 13 bases sitting between them. CDR3 protein: CASSSSIAEQFF. The CDR3 region has the DNA TGTGCCAGCAGCTCCTCTATCGCCGAGCAGTTCTTC.

The gene calls are TRBV9 and TRBJ1-1, with D hard to call. The V end was cut by 0 bases, the J end by 10 bases, with 19 bases between. Germline V CDR1 and CDR2: SGDLS, YYNGEE. This CDR3 region has 15 residues. CDR3 sequence (DNA): TGTGCCAGCAGCGTAGCTACGGGTGAGGTCGGAGGAGCTTTCTTT. The encoded protein is CASSVATGEVGGAFF.

The chain links TRBV15 to TRBJ2-3, with TRBD1 identical over 8 bases. V trimming: 4 bases; J trimming: 6 bases; junction bases outside the gene matches: 9. This CDR3 has 15 residues. Germline values: CDR1 LNHNV, CDR2 YYDKDF (reference sequence). CDR3: CATSISQGAGDTQYF. CDR3 DNA sequence: TGTGCCACCAGCATCAGTCAGGGGGCTGGGGATACGCAGTATTTT.

The J gene is TRBJ2-2, the V gene TRBV12-3 or TRBV12-4; 8 positions agree with TRBD2. Germline trimming cut 3 bases from V and 0 bases from J; bases unmatched to any gene: 6. The CDR3 consists of 17 residues. CDR3 protein: CASSLYSGTANTGELFF. The CDR3 DNA is TGTGCCAGCAGTTTGTATAGCGGGACCGCGAACACCGGGGAGCTGTTTTTT.

The genes are TRBV15 and TRBJ1-2; D possibly corresponds to TRBD1 (5 bases). CDR3 size: 14 residues. The germline V gene encodes CDR1 LNHNV and CDR2 YYDKDF (reference sequence). V dropped 0 bases and J dropped 5 bases, with 10 bases sitting between them. CDR3 bases: TGTGCCACCAGCAGAGATGTTGGGGCTTATGGCTACACCTTC. It encodes CATSRDVGAYGYTF.

This clonotype was counted at least ten times. V is TRBV4-3 and J is TRBJ1-5; maybe TRBD1 (5 bases). CDR1 and CDR2 (germline): LGHNA, YSLEER. Trimming stripped 1 base from V and 7 bases from J, with 11 bases between. The CDR3 is 14 residues long. The CDR3 DNA reads TGCGCCAGCAGCCAAGTTTGGGGGGGGCAGCCCCAGCATTTT. Amino acid sequence: CASSQVWGGQPQHF.

The rearrangement joins TRBV7-8 to TRBJ2-5; TRBD1 matches at 9 bases. The CDR3 consists of 14 residues. The junction had 2 bases not matched to a gene; V was cut back by 3 bases and J by 3 bases. CDR1 and CDR2 from the germline V gene are SGHVS and FQNEAQ. Here the CDR3 DNA reads TGTGCCAGCAGCTTGGGGACAGGGAAAGAGACCCAGTACTTC. It specifies CASSLGTGKETQYF.

V is TRBV3-1 and J is TRBJ2-1; TRBD1 matches at 7 bases. The CDR3 is 16 amino acids. Losses at the gene ends were 2 bases for V and 5 bases for J; bases not matched to a gene: 9. Germline V CDR1 and CDR2: LGHDT, YNNKEL (reference sequence). CDR3 region: CASSQTTGISNNEQFF. The CDR3 region has the DNA TGTGCCAGCAGCCAAACGACAGGGATATCAAACAATGAGCAGTTCTTC.

In its sample, this clonotype ranks as medium-sized (0.01 to 0.1%). This chain links TRBV28 with TRBJ2-7; the D gene is possibly TRBD1 (5 bases). V was trimmed by 3 bases and J by 0 bases, leaving 9 bases between them. The V gene's germline CDR1 is MDHEN and CDR2 SYDVKM. The CDR3 has 14 residues. The CDR3 loop reads CASSLTESSYEQYF. CDR3 nucleotides: TGTGCCAGCAGTTTGACAGAGAGCTCCTACGAGCAGTACTTC. The variable domain in full, with the rest retrieved from reference TRBV28 and TRBJ2-7, is DVKVTQSSRYLVKRTGEKVFLECVQDMDHENMFWYRQDPGLGLRLIYFSYDVKMKEKGDIPEGYSVSREKKERFSLILESASTNQTSMYLCASSLTESSYEQYFGPGTRLTVT.

The J gene is TRBJ1-2, the V gene TRBV12-3 or TRBV12-4; 7 bases map to TRBD1. V lost 2 bases to trimming and J lost 4 bases; unmatched junction nucleotides: 4. The CDR3 is 14 residues long. The CDR3 sequence is CASSLTGQTYGYTF. The DNA of the CDR3 is TGTGCCAGCAGTTTAACGGGACAGACCTATGGCTACACCTTC.

The rearrangement links TRBV29-1 to TRBJ2-7, with D perhaps assigned TRBD1 or TRBD2 (6 bases each). V was trimmed by 4 bases and J by 0 bases, leaving 13 bases between them. This CDR3 has 14 amino acids. Germline CDR1 is SQVTM and CDR2 is ANQGSEA. CDR3 coding DNA: TGCAGCGTTGTTATAGGGGGGACCTCCTACGAGCAGTACTTC. Its translation: CSVVIGGTSYEQYF.

This clonotype was observed a few times. The chain links TRBV29-1 to TRBJ1-6; D perhaps matches TRBD1 (5 bases). The CDR3 runs to 14 residues. Trimming removed 4 bases at V and 6 bases at J, with 13 bases between. Germline V lookup: CDR1 SQVTM, CDR2 ANQGSEA. The CDR3 sequence is CSVGAGTINSPLHF. The CDR3 nucleotides are TGCAGCGTTGGTGCAGGGACCATTAATTCACCCCTCCACTTT.

This clonotype was seen at least ten times. The V gene is TRBV29-1, the J gene TRBJ1-1; tentative D call: TRBD1 (5 bases). The germline gives CDR1 SQVTM, CDR2 ANQGSEA. Between the trimmed V and J ends, which lost 7 bases and 3 bases, there was a span of 21 bases. The CDR3 is 15 residues long. Here the CDR3 reads CSATDQGELDTEAFF. The CDR3 DNA reads as TGCAGCGCTACCGACCAAGGGGAGTTAGACACTGAAGCTTTCTTT.

The J gene is TRBJ2-1, the V gene TRBV9, with 7 bases aligning to TRBD2. Trimming cost V 7 bases and J 8 bases; bases outside gene matches: 3. The germline CDR1 and CDR2 sequences are SGDLS and YYNGEE. This CDR3 contains 11 residues. The CDR3 reads CASGREDEQFF. In DNA form, the CDR3 reads TGTGCCAGCGGGAGGGAGGATGAGCAGTTCTTC.

This clonotype was picked up a small number of times. The rearrangement links TRBV5-1 to TRBJ1-1; weak D call: TRBD1 (6 bases). With 7 bases removed from V and 4 bases from J, the gap between germline ends came to 17 bases. Looked up from germline, CDR1 is SGHRS and CDR2 is YFSETQ. The CDR3 loop spans 14 amino acids. The CDR3 is CASVPWGLGTEAFF. The CDR3 DNA reads as TGCGCCAGCGTACCCTGGGGGCTGGGCACTGAAGCTTTCTTT.

This clonotype has ten or more counts. This chain links TRBV9 with TRBJ2-7; 10 bases match TRBD1. Germline V gene data show CDR1 as SGDLS and CDR2 as YYNGEE. V gave up 3 bases and J gave up 7 bases; unmatched junction bases: 7. The CDR3 totals 14 residues. The CDR3 protein is CASSEGTGDLEQYF. CDR3 DNA sequence: TGTGCCAGCAGCGAGGGGACAGGGGATTTGGAGCAGTACTTC. The full variable domain, rest sourced from reference TRBV9 and TRBJ2-7, is DSGVTQTPKHLITATGQRVTLRCSPRSGDLSVYWYQQSLDQGLQFLIQYYNGEERAKGNILERFSAQQFPDLHSELNLSSLELGDSALYFCASSEGTGDLEQYFGPGTRLTVT.

The rearrangement uses TRBV15 and TRBJ2-7; no firm D call. The germline gives CDR1 LNHNV, CDR2 YYDKDF (reference sequence). V gave up 1 base and J gave up 4 bases, with 20 bases separating them. This CDR3 is 17 amino acids long. CDR3 sequence: CATSRAPFDGGTYEQYV. The CDR3 DNA is TGTGCCACCAGCAGAGCCCCTTTCGACGGCGGAACATACGAGCAGTACGTC.